This entry lists 24 T cell receptor beta chains sequenced from one sample in a study of blood T cell repertoires in COVID-19 (dated by TCRdb to about 2020). Library construction relied on the immunoSEQ multiplex PCR assay. TCRdb mirrors the immuneACCESS table, restricted to in-frame sequences. Some clones are absent from its copies; in checked studies, under half trace to an unresolved V gene, and the reason for the others is unknown. The sample has roughly 100,000 clones on record, around 83% of them singletons. 2.1% of the sample goes to the ten largest clones. The material sequenced was peripheral blood. These receptors originate from a human donor in a cohort sampled during active COVID-19.

The chain recombines TRBV5-6 with TRBJ2-7; perhaps TRBD2 as D (6 bases). Per the germline V gene, CDR1 is SGHDT and CDR2 is YYEEEE. V shed 4 bases and J shed 3 bases, with 14 bases lying between them. The CDR3 runs to 14 residues. The chain's CDR3 is CASSPRGRFYEQYF. CDR3 in DNA: TGTGCCAGCAGCCCGCGGGGACGGTTCTACGAGCAGTACTTC.

V gene TRBV9 combines with J gene TRBJ2-1; 13 bases fit TRBD2. V shed 0 bases, J shed 8 bases, and the junction held 8 bases outside the gene matches. Germline CDR1 and CDR2: SGDLS and YYNGEE. There are 17 residues in the CDR3. CDR3 sequence (DNA): TGTGCCAGCAGCGTAGGGACAACTAGCGGGGGGGCCCATGAGCAGTTCTTC. As protein: CASSVGTTSGGAHEQFF.

V gene TRBV6-2 or TRBV6-3 combines with J gene TRBJ2-5; D gene unclear. The CDR3 loop spans 15 amino acids. Per germline, CDR1 MNHEY and CDR2 SVGEGT. The V gene lost 2 bases and the J gene lost 1 base, with 11 bases spanning the gap. The CDR3 DNA reads as TGTGCCAGCAGTTACCCTTCCCGAGCCCAAGAGACCCAGTACTTC. Translated, it gives CASSYPSRAQETQYF.

The gene calls are TRBV24-1 and TRBJ2-7, with TRBD1 matching over 10 bases. The CDR3 is 15 residues long. V was clipped by 4 bases and J by 2 bases; unmatched bases: 4. In germline, CDR1 is KGHDR, CDR2 SFDVKD. CDR3 bases: TGTGCCACCAGTGACCCGGGACAGGGGACCTACGAGCAGTACTTC. Its protein product is CATSDPGQGTYEQYF.

The rearrangement joins TRBV4-3 to TRBJ2-2, with a possible D match to TRBD2 (5 bases). This CDR3 is built from 16 residues. Per germline, CDR1 LGHNA and CDR2 YSLEER. The V end lost 0 bases, the J end lost 3 bases, and 11 bases lay between the germline ends. This CDR3 is CASSQDEGWDTGELFF. CDR3 nucleotides: TGCGCCAGCAGCCAAGATGAGGGATGGGACACCGGGGAGCTGTTTTTT.

The chain uses TRBV2 and TRBJ2-7, with TRBD1 matching over 10 bases. The CDR3 contains 14 residues. CDR1 and CDR2 (germline): SNHLY, FYNNEI. The V segment lost 5 bases and the J segment 2 bases; nucleotides outside the gene matches: 3. CDR3 DNA: TGTGCCAGCAGTCAGGACAGGGGGACCTACGAGCAGTACTTC. Translation gives CASSQDRGTYEQYF.

This chain joins TRBV3-1 (or the pseudogene TRBV3-2) and TRBJ1-1; D gene uncertain. The V and J ends lost 1 base and 2 bases respectively, with 8 bases between them. The CDR3 is made up of 14 amino acids. Germline CDR1 LGHDT, CDR2 YNNKEL (reference sequence). DNA for the CDR3: TGTGCCAGCAGCCAAGGCCAGATTAACACTGAAGCTTTCTTT. As protein: CASSQGQINTEAFF.

The genes are TRBV4-1 and TRBJ2-2; the D is unclear. Germline-derived CDR1 and CDR2 are MGHRA and YSYEKL. Trimming pared 0 bases from V and 5 bases from J, leaving 10 bases between. The CDR3 extends over 15 amino acids. In DNA, the CDR3 is TGCGCCAGCAGCCAAGAGATCAGCGTGACCGGGGAGCTGTTTTTT. Its translation: CASSQEISVTGELFF.

V gene TRBV4-3 combines with J gene TRBJ1-3; D is perhaps TRBD1 (5 bases). CDR1 is LGHNA and CDR2 is YSLEER in the germline V gene. The V end lost 0 bases, the J end lost 2 bases, and 11 bases lay between the germline ends. CDR3 length: 16 amino acids. In DNA form, the CDR3 reads TGCGCCAGCAGCCAAGACAGGGCGGGGGCTGGAAACACCATATATTTT. This codes for CASSQDRAGAGNTIYF.

The V gene is TRBV4-3, the J gene TRBJ1-1; D is undetermined. Germline values: CDR1 LGHNA, CDR2 YSLEER. CDR3 length: 12 residues. V shed 5 bases and J shed 5 bases, with 9 bases lying between them. The CDR3 DNA is TGCGCCAGCAGCTGGGAGGGAACTGAAGCTTTCTTT. The encoded protein is CASSWEGTEAFF.

This sequence joins TRBV30 and TRBJ2-1, with D perhaps TRBD2 (5 bases). CDR1 is GTSNPN and CDR2 is SVGIG in the germline V gene (reference sequence). The CDR3 length is 15 residues. Deletions cut 0 bases from V and 2 bases from J, with 11 bases between. CDR3 amino acids: CAWSVGSGAYNEQFF. CDR3 nucleotide sequence: TGTGCCTGGAGTGTGGGATCCGGGGCCTACAATGAGCAGTTCTTC. Drawing the rest from reference TRBV30 and TRBJ2-1, the complete variable domain is SQTIHQWPATLVQPVGSPLSLECTVEGTSNPNLYWYRQAAGRGLQLLFYSVGIGQISSEVPQNLSASRPQDRQFILSSKKLLLSDSGFYLCAWSVGSGAYNEQFFGPGTRLTVL.

The chain uses TRBV28 and TRBJ1-2, with D possibly matching TRBD1 (5 bases). CDR1 is MDHEN, CDR2 SYDVKM, per germline. V was trimmed by 6 bases and J by 0 bases, leaving 8 bases between them. CDR3 length: 13 residues. The CDR3 sequence: CASRMTANYGYTF. As DNA, the CDR3 is TGTGCCAGCAGGATGACAGCTAACTATGGCTACACCTTC.

The chain couples TRBV4-2 to TRBJ2-7, with D possibly being TRBD1 (5 bases). The V and J ends lost 1 base and 4 bases respectively, with 11 bases between them. Germline V gives CDR1 LGHNA, CDR2 YNFKEQ. The CDR3 is 14 residues long. The CDR3 sequence is CASSQGRQNYEQYF. The CDR3 DNA is TGTGCCAGCAGCCAAGGTCGACAGAATTACGAGCAGTACTTC.

V and J are TRBV10-3 and TRBJ2-3, with D perhaps matching TRBD1 (7 bases). Germline CDR1 and CDR2: ENHRY and SYGVKD. V was cut by 4 bases and J by 2 bases, with 13 bases left in between. The CDR3 totals 15 residues. In DNA form, the CDR3 reads TGTGCCATCAGTGCGGGGGACAGCCCCACAGATACGCAGTATTTT. As protein: CAISAGDSPTDTQYF.

CDR3 region: CASSDQGSYNEQFF. The CDR3 bases are TGCGCCAGCAGTGACCAGGGGTCCTACAATGAGCAGTTCTTC. V usage is TRBV10-2 and J usage is TRBJ2-1; tentative D call: TRBD1 (6 bases). In germline, CDR1 is WSHSY, CDR2 SAAADI. The CDR3 runs to 14 residues. The V end was cut by 3 bases, the J end by 1 base, with 7 bases between.

V is TRBV9 and J is TRBJ2-1; 11 nucleotides line up with TRBD2. From germline, CDR1 is SGDLS and CDR2 YYNGEE. CDR3 length: 17 residues. With V trimmed by 3 bases and J by 6 bases, 11 bases remained unmatched. CDR3 loop: CASSAGTSGGFSNEQFF. The CDR3 DNA reads TGTGCCAGCAGCGCGGGGACTAGCGGCGGGTTCTCCAATGAGCAGTTCTTC. Complete variable domain (other parts from reference TRBV9 and TRBJ2-1): DSGVTQTPKHLITATGQRVTLRCSPRSGDLSVYWYQQSLDQGLQFLIQYYNGEERAKGNILERFSAQQFPDLHSELNLSSLELGDSALYFCASSAGTSGGFSNEQFFGPGTRLTVL.

This clone was counted once. V usage is TRBV7-3 and J usage is TRBJ2-3, with 9 bases matching TRBD2. CDR3 length equals 14 residues. The junction had 1 base not matched to a gene; V was cut back by 3 bases and J by 3 bases. The germline V gene encodes CDR1 SGHTA and CDR2 FQGTGA. The CDR3 nucleotides are TGTGCCAGCAGCTTTAGCGGGGGTACAGATACGCAGTATTTT. It yields the protein CASSFSGGTDTQYF.

The rearrangement uses TRBV5-1 and TRBJ2-1; 8 nucleotides align to TRBD2. Germline V gives CDR1 SGHRS, CDR2 YFSETQ. This CDR3 region has 16 residues. The junction had 12 bases not matched to a gene; V was cut back by 0 bases and J by 10 bases. The CDR3 sequence: CASSLETRSLAEEQFF. The CDR3 DNA reads as TGCGCCAGCAGCTTGGAGACCCGGTCACTAGCGGAAGAGCAGTTCTTC.

This clone was seen repeatedly, ten times or more. V is TRBV6-2 or TRBV6-3 and J is TRBJ2-2, with TRBD1 matching 9 bases. The germline V gene has CDR1 MNHEY and CDR2 SVGEGT. Trimming removed 4 bases from V and 7 bases from J; junction bases left unmatched: 10. The CDR3 covers 16 residues. The DNA of the CDR3 is TGTGCCAGCAGTTCAGCGTACAGGGGGCGTCACGGGGAGCTGTTTTTT. Translated, it gives CASSSAYRGRHGELFF.

The chain employs TRBV15 and TRBJ2-7; D may be TRBD2 (5 bases). The V end lost 2 bases, the J end lost 2 bases, and 10 bases lay between the germline ends. The germline V gene has CDR1 LNHNV and CDR2 YYDKDF (reference sequence). This CDR3 region has 14 residues. CDR3 DNA: TGTGCCACCAGCAGATGGACTTTTCCCTACGAGCAGTACTTC. Protein sequence: CATSRWTFPYEQYF.

The rearrangement uses TRBV19 and TRBJ1-5; D is ambiguous. The CDR3 loop spans 12 amino acids. Trimming removed 7 bases at V and 7 bases at J, with 11 bases between. CDR1 LNHDA and CDR2 SQIVND come from the germline V gene (reference sequence). CDR3 protein: CASKEEGQPQHF. The CDR3 coding sequence is TGTGCCAGTAAAGAAGAGGGACAGCCCCAGCATTTT.

This rearrangement joins TRBV4-2 to TRBJ2-1; tentatively, D is TRBD2 (5 bases). The CDR3 runs 16 residues. V lost 4 bases, J lost 0 bases, and 13 bases lay in between. Germline CDR1 reads LGHNA; CDR2 reads YNFKEQ. CDR3 protein: CASSLPQGSSYNEQFF. CDR3 in DNA: TGTGCCAGCAGCCTCCCCCAAGGGAGCTCCTACAATGAGCAGTTCTTC.

The chain couples TRBV6-5 to TRBJ2-2, with D possibly being TRBD2 (5 bases). The CDR3 sequence is 15 residues long. The V end lost 6 bases, the J end lost 1 base, and 12 bases lay between the germline ends. Looked up from germline, CDR1 is MNHEY and CDR2 is SVGAGI. CDR3 residues: CASRLGVGNTGELFF. CDR3 bases: TGTGCCAGCAGGCTCGGGGTCGGGAACACCGGGGAGCTGTTTTTT.

CDR3 residues: CASRGGGKLYF. Written as DNA, the CDR3 is TGTGCCAGCAGGGGAGGGGGGAAGCTGTATTTT. The V gene is TRBV7-2, the J gene TRBJ2-3, with D possibly TRBD2 on 7 matching bases. This CDR3 contains 11 residues. V was pared by 6 bases and J by 14 bases, with 15 bases between. Germline assignment: CDR1 SGHTA and CDR2 FQGNSA.